Sequencing of this T cell receptor beta chain was carried out in a study of blood T cell repertoires in COVID-19. Study as a whole: PBMCs, B-cell-depleted T cells, or T cells provided the cDNA or gDNA that made up the material.

CDR1 and CDR2 (germline): GTSNPN, SVGIG (reference sequence). The CDR3 is made up of 15 amino acids. V lost 1 base to trimming and J lost 9 bases; unmatched junction nucleotides: 8. Participants were aged about 18 to 100 years, lived in around 22 US areas, and enrolled virtually. The recovered donors of Cohort 3 showed two negative PCRs, clearance, or symptom resolution. This clone was recorded once. As handled by the study authors: How many nucleated cells were present was estimated from reference gene primer amplification. Sequencing used immunoSEQ multiplex PCR; TCRdb keeps in-frame clones, though not all of them. V and J calls plus clone size are reproduced from that table; the DNA served to infer D and trimming. The table records 300,000 or so clones, around 84% of them present only once.

The V and J genes are TRBV30 and TRBJ2-6; 8 bases match TRBD1. This clonotype originated in a woman aged 18-29 years who had recovered from COVID-19. Input material: PBMCs or T cells enriched from blood (not recorded which). The CDR3 nucleotides are TGTGCCTGGAGTGGCCGGGACAGGAAAATCAACGTCCTGACTTTC. Translated, it gives CAWSGRDRKINVLTF. The full variable domain, with the rest looked up from reference TRBV30 and TRBJ2-6, is SQTIHQWPATLVQPVGSPLSLECTVEGTSNPNLYWYRQAAGRGLQLLFYSVGIGQISSEVPQNLSASRPQDRQFILSSKKLLLSDSGFYLCAWSGRDRKINVLTFGAGSRLTVL.